Each of the 3 T cell receptor beta chains below was sequenced from the same sample in a study of kidney transplant recipient with SARS-CoV-2 infection. In TCRdb, the reads were re-called with MiXCR into one record per CDR3 protein. Among approximately 250,000 distinct CDR3 sequences listed, about 30% were seen once. Sequencing used a blood sample, obtained at baseline and between days 110 and 120 from a kidney transplant recipient. The receptors were sampled from a male patient in his thirties who had COVID-19 and was a kidney transplant recipient. The graft donor may be the source of some T cells.

With regard to this clonotype: A much larger clonotype is one base distant, so this may be a read error. The chain uses TRBV6-8 and TRBJ2-7; 7 bases line up with TRBD1. Per the germline V gene, CDR1 is MNHGY and CDR2 is SAAAGT. This CDR3 has 11 amino acids. CDR3 coding DNA: TGTGCCAGCAGGCGACAGGGCGAGCAGCACTTC. As protein: CASRRQGEQHF.

This clonotype was seen at least ten times. The J gene is TRBJ1-2, the V gene TRBV11-2; D gene ambiguous. The V end was cut by 5 bases, the J end by 4 bases, with 23 bases between. This CDR3 region has 17 residues. CDR1 is SGHAT and CDR2 is FQNNGV in the germline V gene. The CDR3 sequence is CASSTFRTSRKTYGYTF. In DNA form, the CDR3 reads TGTGCCAGCAGCACATTCAGAACAAGCAGAAAGACCTATGGCTACACCTTC.

This clonotype has a count of ten or more. V and J are TRBV6-5 and TRBJ1-5; D call uncertain. V was cut by 4 bases and J by 3 bases, with 7 bases left in between. The germline V gene encodes CDR1 MNHEY and CDR2 SVGAGI. The CDR3 loop spans 13 amino acids. CDR3 nucleotide sequence: TGTGCCAGCAGTTCAAACGCCAATCAGCCCCAGCATTTT. Translated, it gives CASSSNANQPQHF.